The rows below give T cell receptor beta chains drawn from one sample of a study of OX40 agonist ivuxolimab in advanced cancers. The data were produced by immunoSEQ multiplex PCR, yet TCRdb's version contains in-frame clones alone and is incomplete. The top ten clones hold about 4.8% of a sample with roughly 60,000 clones, roughly 84% of them seen once. Sequencing used CD4+ or CD8+ T cells sorted from blood, obtained in a trial of the OX40 agonist ivuxolimab. The receptor source for this set is an adult with an advanced solid tumor such as melanoma, head and neck, liver or kidney cancer. Each CDR3 is given with its conserved first and last residue. Each record gives: D gene, V gene, clone size, CDR3 length, J gene, CDR3 protein, CDR3 DNA. The D gene is left open where the match is weak. The size of a clone is reported for some rows only, either as once, few or many, or as a class for expanded clones.

>-|TRBV28|-|15|TRBJ2-5
CASSSGQWGEETQYF
TGTGCCAGCAGCTCCGGTCAATGGGGGGAAGAGACCCAGTACTTC
>TRBD2|TRBV6-6|-|15|TRBJ2-7
CASSQTSLGSYEQYF
TGTGCCAGCAGTCAGACTAGCCTGGGGTCCTACGAGCAGTACTTC
>TRBD1|TRBV19|-|15|TRBJ2-1
CASSAGTGSYNEQFF
TGTGCCAGTAGTGCCGGGACAGGGTCCTACAATGAGCAGTTCTTC
>-|TRBV6-6|-|12|TRBJ1-3
CASSYSGNTIYF
TGTGCCAGCAGTTATTCTGGAAACACCATATATTTT
>-|TRBV2|-|13|TRBJ1-2
CASSEGTEWGYTF
TGTGCCAGCAGTGAAGGGACAGAGTGGGGCTACACCTTC
>-|TRBV6-6|-|15|TRBJ1-2
CASSYSTRPGYGYTF
TGTGCCAGCAGTTACTCGACCAGGCCGGGTTATGGCTACACCTTC
>TRBD2|TRBV19|-|15|TRBJ2-1
CASSDGTRYYNEQFF
TGTGCCAGTAGTGACGGGACTAGATACTACAATGAGCAGTTCTTC
>-|TRBV5-1|-|14|TRBJ1-1
CASSPAGGRTEAFF
TGCGCCAGCAGCCCCGCGGGGGGCCGGACTGAAGCTTTCTTT
>-|TRBV18|-|15|TRBJ1-6
CASSPGPNYNSPLHF
TGTGCCAGCTCACCTGGACCGAACTATAATTCACCCCTCCACTTT
>-|TRBV6-5|-|14|TRBJ1-4
CASSPSVANEKLFF
TGTGCCAGCAGCCCCTCCGTAGCTAATGAAAAACTGTTTTTT
>TRBD2|TRBV28|few|15|TRBJ2-1
CASSHERGGYNEQFF
TGTGCCAGCAGTCATGAGCGGGGGGGTTACAATGAGCAGTTCTTC
>-|TRBV11-2|-|15|TRBJ2-3
CASSHYERSTDTQYF
TGTGCCAGCAGCCATTATGAGCGGAGCACAGATACGCAGTATTTT
>-|TRBV29-1|-|12|TRBJ1-1
CSGKVGGTEAFF
TGCAGCGGAAAGGTGGGTGGCACTGAAGCTTTCTTT
>-|TRBV7-2|-|14|TRBJ2-7
CASSSRTGNYEQYF
TGTGCCAGCAGCTCACGGACCGGGAATTACGAGCAGTACTTC
>TRBD2|TRBV5-6|few|15|TRBJ2-7
CASSLWGTSIYEQYF
TGTGCCAGCAGCTTGTGGGGGACTAGTATCTACGAGCAGTACTTC
>-|TRBV7-2|-|15|TRBJ2-3
CASSLVGASPDTQYF
TGTGCCAGCAGCTTAGTGGGAGCCAGCCCAGATACGCAGTATTTT
>-|TRBV4-1|-|13|TRBJ2-7
CASSQYQGYEQYF
TGCGCCAGCAGCCAATACCAGGGCTACGAGCAGTACTTC
>TRBD2|TRBV9|-|16|TRBJ2-5
CASSVWASGLQETQYF
TGTGCCAGCAGCGTCTGGGCTAGCGGGCTCCAAGAGACCCAGTACTTC
>-|TRBV7-9|-|11|TRBJ1-1
CASSQEREAFF
TGCGCCAGCAGCCAAGAACGAGAAGCTTTCTTT
>-|TRBV27|-|14|TRBJ2-7
CARHGSGSLYEQYF
TGTGCCAGGCATGGTAGTGGGAGTCTTTACGAGCAGTACTTC
>-|TRBV20-1|-|11|TRBJ1-2
CSANTAYGYTF
TGCAGTGCTAATACAGCCTATGGCTACACCTTC
>TRBD2|TRBV10-2|-|15|TRBJ2-1
CASSGGSGTLKEQFF
TGCGCCAGCAGTGGAGGTAGCGGGACCCTTAAGGAGCAGTTCTTC
>TRBD2|TRBV6-5|-|15|TRBJ2-3
CASSYRLAKTDTQYF
TGTGCCAGCAGTTACCGACTAGCAAAGACAGATACGCAGTATTTT
>-|TRBV30|medium-sized|15|TRBJ1-2
CAWSADLVGNYGYTF
TGTGCCTGGAGTGCCGACCTCGTGGGGAACTATGGCTACACCTTC
>TRBD2|TRBV2|-|15|TRBJ2-3
CASNVAGRVPDTQYF
TGTGCCAGCAATGTAGCGGGAAGGGTCCCAGATACGCAGTATTTT
>-|TRBV4-2|-|18|TRBJ1-6
CASSQGVVSGSLNSPLHF
TGTGCCAGCAGCCAGGGAGTAGTTTCGGGTTCGCTCAATTCACCCCTCCACTTT
>TRBD1|TRBV30|-|13|TRBJ1-1
CAWSQGEDTEAFF
TGTGCCTGGAGTCAGGGGGAGGACACTGAAGCTTTCTTT
>-|TRBV16|-|16|TRBJ1-6
CASSHYSSSYNSPLHF
TGTGCCAGCAGCCATTATTCCTCCTCCTATAATTCACCCCTCCACTTT